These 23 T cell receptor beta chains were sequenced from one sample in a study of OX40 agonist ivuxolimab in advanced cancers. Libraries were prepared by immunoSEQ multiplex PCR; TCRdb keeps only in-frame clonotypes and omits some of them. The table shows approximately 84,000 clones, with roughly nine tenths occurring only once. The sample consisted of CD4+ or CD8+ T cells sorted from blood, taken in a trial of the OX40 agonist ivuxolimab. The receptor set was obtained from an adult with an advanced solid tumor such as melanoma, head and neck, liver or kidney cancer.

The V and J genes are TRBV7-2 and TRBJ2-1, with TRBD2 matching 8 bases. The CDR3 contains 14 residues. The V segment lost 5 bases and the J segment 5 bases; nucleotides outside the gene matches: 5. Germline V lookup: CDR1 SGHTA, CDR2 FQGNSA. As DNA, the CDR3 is TGTGCCAGCAGCCGACTAGCGATCGACAATGAGCAGTTCTTC. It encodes CASSRLAIDNEQFF.

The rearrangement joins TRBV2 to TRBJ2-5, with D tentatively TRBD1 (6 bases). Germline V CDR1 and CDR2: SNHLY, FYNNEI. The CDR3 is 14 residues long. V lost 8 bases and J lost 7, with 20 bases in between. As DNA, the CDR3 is TGTGCCAGCCTAAGGGCAGGGGATCACGGGACCCAGTACTTC. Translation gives CASLRAGDHGTQYF.

This chain's CDR3 is CASSEAVGGGVAGWSTDTQYF. In DNA, the CDR3 is TGTGCCAGCAGTGAAGCGGTTGGAGGAGGTGTAGCGGGGTGGAGCACAGATACGCAGTATTTT. V usage is TRBV6-1 and J usage is TRBJ2-3; 8 nucleotides agree with TRBD2. V shed 0 bases and J 0 bases; nucleotides not matched to a gene: 17. The CDR3 is 21 residues long. Germline loops: CDR1 MNHNS, CDR2 SASEGT.

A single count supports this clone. CDR3 loop: CASSPEVGTGNTIYF. Written as DNA, the CDR3 is TGTGCCAGCAGCCCAGAAGTGGGTACTGGAAACACCATATATTTT. The chain is built from TRBV9 and TRBJ1-3; no definite D call. Germline V gene sequence: CDR1 SGDLS, CDR2 YYNGEE. The V end was cut by 4 bases, the J end by 2 bases, with 13 bases between. This CDR3 comprises 15 residues.

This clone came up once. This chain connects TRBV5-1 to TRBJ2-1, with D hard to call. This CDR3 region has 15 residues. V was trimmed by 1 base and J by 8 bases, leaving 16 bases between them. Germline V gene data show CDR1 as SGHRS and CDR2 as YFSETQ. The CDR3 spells CASSLRSDQEDEQFF. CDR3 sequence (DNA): TGCGCCAGCAGCTTGAGGTCCGACCAAGAGGATGAGCAGTTCTTC.

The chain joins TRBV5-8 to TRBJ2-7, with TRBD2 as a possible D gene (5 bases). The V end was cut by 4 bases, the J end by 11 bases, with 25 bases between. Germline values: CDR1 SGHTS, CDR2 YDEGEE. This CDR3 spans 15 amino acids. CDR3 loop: CASSPNAWSGRLEYV. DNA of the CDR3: TGTGCCAGCAGCCCCAACGCCTGGTCGGGAAGACTTGAGTACGTC.

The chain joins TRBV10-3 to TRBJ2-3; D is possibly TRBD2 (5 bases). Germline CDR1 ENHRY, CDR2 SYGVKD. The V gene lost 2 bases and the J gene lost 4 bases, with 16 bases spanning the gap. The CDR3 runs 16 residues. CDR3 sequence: CAISEDGGGSADTQYF. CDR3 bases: TGTGCCATCAGTGAGGACGGAGGAGGATCCGCAGATACGCAGTATTTT.

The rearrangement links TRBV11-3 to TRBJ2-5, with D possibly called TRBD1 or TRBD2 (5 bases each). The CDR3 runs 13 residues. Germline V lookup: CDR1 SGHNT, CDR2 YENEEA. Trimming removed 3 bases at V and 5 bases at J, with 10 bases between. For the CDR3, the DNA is TGTGCCAGCAGCTTGGGGGTGCGGGAGACCCAGTACTTC. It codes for CASSLGVRETQYF.

The CDR3: CASSSHGQGSTDTQYF. The CDR3 region has the DNA TGTGCCAGCAGCTCACACGGCCAGGGGAGCACAGATACGCAGTATTTT. The rearrangement joins TRBV7-2 to TRBJ2-3; possibly TRBD1 for D (6 bases). Germline loops: CDR1 SGHTA, CDR2 FQGNSA. V lost 4 bases, J lost 0 bases, and 14 bases lay in between. The CDR3 consists of 16 residues.

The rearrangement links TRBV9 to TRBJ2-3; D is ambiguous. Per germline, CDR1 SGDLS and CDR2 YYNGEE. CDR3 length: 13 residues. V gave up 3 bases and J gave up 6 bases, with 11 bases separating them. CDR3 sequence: CASSAPSSDTQYF. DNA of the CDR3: TGTGCCAGCAGCGCGCCCTCTTCCGATACGCAGTATTTT.

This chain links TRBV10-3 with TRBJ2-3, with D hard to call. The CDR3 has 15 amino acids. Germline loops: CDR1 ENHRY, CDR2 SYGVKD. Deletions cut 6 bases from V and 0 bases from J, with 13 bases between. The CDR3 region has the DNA TGTGCCATCAGAAACCCCTCGTCTAGCACAGATACGCAGTATTTT. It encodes CAIRNPSSSTDTQYF.

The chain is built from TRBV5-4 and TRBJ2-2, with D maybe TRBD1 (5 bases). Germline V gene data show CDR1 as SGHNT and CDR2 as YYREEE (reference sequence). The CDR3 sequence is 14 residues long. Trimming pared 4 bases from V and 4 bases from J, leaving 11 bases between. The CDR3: CASSLPQGTGELFF. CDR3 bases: TGTGCCAGCAGCCTCCCGCAGGGCACCGGGGAGCTGTTTTTT. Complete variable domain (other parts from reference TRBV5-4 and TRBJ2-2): ETGVTQSPTHLIKTRGQQVTLRCSSQSGHNTVSWYQQALGQGPQFIFQYYREEENGRGNFPPRFSGLQFPNYSSELNVNALELDDSALYLCASSLPQGTGELFFGEGSRLTVL.

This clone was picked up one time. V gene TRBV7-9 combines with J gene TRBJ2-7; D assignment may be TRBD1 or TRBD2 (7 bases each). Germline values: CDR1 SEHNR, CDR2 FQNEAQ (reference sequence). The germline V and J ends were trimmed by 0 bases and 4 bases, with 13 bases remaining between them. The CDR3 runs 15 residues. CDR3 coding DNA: TGTGCCAGCAGCTTAGCGAGACAGGGAGGGTACGAGCAGTACGTC. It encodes CASSLARQGGYEQYV.

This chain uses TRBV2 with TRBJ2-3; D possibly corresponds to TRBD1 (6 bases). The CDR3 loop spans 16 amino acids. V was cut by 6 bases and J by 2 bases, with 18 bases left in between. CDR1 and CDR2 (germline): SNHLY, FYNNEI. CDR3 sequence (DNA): TGTGCCAGCAGCCCAGGGGCAAACCTAGCCACAGATACGCAGTATTTT. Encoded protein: CASSPGANLATDTQYF. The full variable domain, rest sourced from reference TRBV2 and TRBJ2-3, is EPEVTQTPSHQVTQMGQEVILRCVPISNHLYFYWYRQILGQKVEFLVSFYNNEISEKSEIFDDQFSVERPDGSNFTLKIRSTKLEDSAMYFCASSPGANLATDTQYFGPGTRLTVL.

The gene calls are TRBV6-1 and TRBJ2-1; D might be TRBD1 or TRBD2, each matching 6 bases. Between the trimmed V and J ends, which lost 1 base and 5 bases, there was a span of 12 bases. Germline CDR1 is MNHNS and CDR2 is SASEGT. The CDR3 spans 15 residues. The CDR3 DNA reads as TGTGCCAGCAGTGAAGGCGGGACATCACACAATGAGCAGTTCTTC. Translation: CASSEGGTSHNEQFF.

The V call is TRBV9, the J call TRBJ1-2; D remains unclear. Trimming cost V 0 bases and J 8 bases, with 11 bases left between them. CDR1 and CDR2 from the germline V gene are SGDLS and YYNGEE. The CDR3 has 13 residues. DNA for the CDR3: TGTGCCAGCAGCGTAGATCTCAGAGGGGGCTACACCTTC. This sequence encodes CASSVDLRGGYTF.

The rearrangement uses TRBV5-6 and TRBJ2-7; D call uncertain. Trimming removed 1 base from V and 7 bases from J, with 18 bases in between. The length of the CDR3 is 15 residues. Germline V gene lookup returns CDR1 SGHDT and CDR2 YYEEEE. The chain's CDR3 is CASSLKGGAAREQYF. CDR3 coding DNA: TGTGCCAGCAGCTTGAAAGGTGGAGCCGCGAGGGAGCAGTACTTC.

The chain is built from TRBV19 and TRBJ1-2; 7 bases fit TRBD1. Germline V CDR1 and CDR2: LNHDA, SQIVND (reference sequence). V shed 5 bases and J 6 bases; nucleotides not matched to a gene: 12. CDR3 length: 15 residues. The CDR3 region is CASSPSPTGTHGYTF. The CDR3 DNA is TGTGCCAGTAGTCCCTCTCCGACAGGGACCCATGGCTACACCTTC.

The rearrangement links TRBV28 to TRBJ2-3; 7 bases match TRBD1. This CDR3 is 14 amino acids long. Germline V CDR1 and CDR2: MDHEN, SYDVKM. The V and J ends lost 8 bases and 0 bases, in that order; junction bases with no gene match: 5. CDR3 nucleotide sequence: TGTGCCAGCCGGGACAGAGCTAGCACAGATACGCAGTATTTT. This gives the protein CASRDRASTDTQYF.

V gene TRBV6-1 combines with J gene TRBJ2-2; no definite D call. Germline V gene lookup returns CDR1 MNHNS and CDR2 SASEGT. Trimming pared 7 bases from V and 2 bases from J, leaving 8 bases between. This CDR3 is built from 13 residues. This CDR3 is CASIPRNTGELFF. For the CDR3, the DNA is TGTGCCAGCATTCCAAGAAACACCGGGGAGCTGTTTTTT.

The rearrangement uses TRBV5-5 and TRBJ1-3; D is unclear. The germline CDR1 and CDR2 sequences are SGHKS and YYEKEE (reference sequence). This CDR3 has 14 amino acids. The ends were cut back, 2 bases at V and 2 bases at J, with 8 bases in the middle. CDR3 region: CASSFDWAGNTIYF. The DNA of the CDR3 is TGTGCCAGCAGCTTTGACTGGGCTGGAAACACCATATATTTT.

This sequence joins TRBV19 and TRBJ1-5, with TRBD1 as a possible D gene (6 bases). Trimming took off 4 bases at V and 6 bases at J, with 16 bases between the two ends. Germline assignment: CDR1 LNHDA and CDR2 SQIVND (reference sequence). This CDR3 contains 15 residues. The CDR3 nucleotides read TGTGCCAGTAGTAGTGGGCAGGGGACGGCTCAGCCCCAGCATTTT. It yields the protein CASSSGQGTAQPQHF.

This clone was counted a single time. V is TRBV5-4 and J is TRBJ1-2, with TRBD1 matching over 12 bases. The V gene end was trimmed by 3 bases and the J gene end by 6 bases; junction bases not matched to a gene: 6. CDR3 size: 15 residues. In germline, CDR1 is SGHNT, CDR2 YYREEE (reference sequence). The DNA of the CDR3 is TGTGCCAGCAGCTCGCCGGGACAGGGGGCGCATGGCTACACCTTC. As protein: CASSSPGQGAHGYTF. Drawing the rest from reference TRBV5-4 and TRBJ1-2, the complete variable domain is ETGVTQSPTHLIKTRGQQVTLRCSSQSGHNTVSWYQQALGQGPQFIFQYYREEENGRGNFPPRFSGLQFPNYSSELNVNALELDDSALYLCASSSPGQGAHGYTFGSGTRLTVV.